This is a list of T cell receptor beta chains from one sample in a study of blood T cell repertoires in COVID-19. The repertoire was sequenced with immunoSEQ multiplex PCR; TCRdb's copy has only in-frame clones and lacks some. Here the sample spans roughly 140,000 clones, roughly nine tenths being singletons. Material for sequencing was peripheral blood. The receptors here all came from a woman in her sixties or seventies with active COVID-19. The CDR3 runs from the conserved cysteine through the conserved F or W. Fields, in order: CDR3 protein, CDR3 DNA, CDR3 length, V gene, clone size, J gene, D gene. The D gene is left open where the match is weak. Size is stated for part of the rows, as once, few or many counts, or as a class when the clone is expanded.

CASRQTGNTGELFF	TGTGCCAGCCGCCAAACAGGGAACACCGGGGAGCTGTTTTTT	14	TRBV7-8	-	TRBJ2-2	-
CASTPGGQSSYEQYF	TGTGCCAGCACCCCAGGGGGACAGTCCTCCTACGAGCAGTACTTC	15	TRBV2	-	TRBJ2-7	TRBD1
CAVSGTGGGQPQHF	TGTGCCGTTTCCGGGACAGGGGGTGGTCAGCCCCAGCATTTT	14	TRBV7-9	once	TRBJ1-5	TRBD1
CATSDFSTDTQYF	TGTGCCACCAGTGATTTCTCGACAGATACGCAGTATTTT	13	TRBV24-1	-	TRBJ2-3	-
CASSPGRLAGQKGDEQFF	TGTGCCAGCTCTCCCGGTCGGCTAGCGGGCCAAAAGGGGGATGAGCAGTTCTTC	18	TRBV28	-	TRBJ2-1	TRBD2
CSVAGGLGLAGPRNTGELFF	TGCAGCGTAGCAGGGGGTTTGGGACTAGCGGGACCGAGGAACACCGGGGAGCTGTTTTTT	20	TRBV29-1	once	TRBJ2-2	TRBD2
CASSFRGRINTEAFF	TGTGCCAGCAGTTTCAGGGGGCGAATCAACACTGAAGCTTTCTTT	15	TRBV28	-	TRBJ1-1	TRBD1
CASSEAPGTSGRRNEQFF	TGTGCCAGCAGTGAAGCTCCCGGGACTAGCGGGAGGAGGAATGAGCAGTTCTTC	18	TRBV6-1	once	TRBJ2-1	TRBD2
CASSQRQGITEAFF	TGCGCCAGCAGCCAAAGACAGGGAATCACTGAAGCTTTCTTT	14	TRBV4-1	-	TRBJ1-1	TRBD1
CASSHDRAYEQYF	TGTGCCAGCAGCCACGACAGGGCGTACGAGCAGTACTTC	13	TRBV3-1/TRBV3-2	-	TRBJ2-7	TRBD1
CSVTSGVYEQYF	TGCAGCGTGACGTCGGGTGTCTACGAGCAGTACTTC	12	TRBV29-1	once	TRBJ2-7	-
CASSFDFSSYNEQFF	TGTGCCAGCAGCTTTGACTTCAGCTCCTACAATGAGCAGTTCTTC	15	TRBV5-6	-	TRBJ2-1	-
CASSLGDTPYEQYF	TGTGCCAGCTCACTGGGGGACACCCCCTACGAGCAGTACTTC	14	TRBV18	once	TRBJ2-7	-
CASSFAGGASTDTQYF	TGCGCCAGCAGCTTTGCCGGGGGTGCGAGCACAGATACGCAGTATTTT	16	TRBV4-1	-	TRBJ2-3	-
CASNGLRYEQYF	TGTGCCAGCAATGGACTTCGCTACGAGCAGTACTTC	12	TRBV28	few	TRBJ2-7	-
CASSINGGVVNEQFF	TGTGCCAGTAGTATCAACGGAGGGGTGGTCAATGAGCAGTTCTTC	15	TRBV19	-	TRBJ2-1	-
CASSPGGLARTDTQYF	TGTGCCAGCAGCCCAGGGGGACTAGCCCGCACAGATACGCAGTATTTT	16	TRBV7-9	-	TRBJ2-3	TRBD2
CASSSLLGPYNSPLHF	TGTGCCAGCAGCTCCCTCTTGGGCCCATATAATTCACCCCTCCACTTT	16	TRBV7-2	-	TRBJ1-6	-
CASSLGLLDEQFF	TGTGCCAGCAGCCTCGGACTTTTGGATGAGCAGTTCTTC	13	TRBV3-1/TRBV3-2	-	TRBJ2-1	-
CASSFSPGLAETQYF	TGTGCCAGCAGTTTTTCGCCGGGACTGGCGGAGACCCAGTACTTC	15	TRBV6-2/TRBV6-3	once	TRBJ2-5	-
CASSLTGDQPQHF	TGTGCCAGCAGTTTAACGGGGGATCAGCCCCAGCATTTT	13	TRBV12-3/TRBV12-4	-	TRBJ1-5	-
CASSLKPPLAGGPHTDEQYF	TGTGCCAGCAGCTTAAAACCCCCGCTAGCGGGAGGGCCTCATACGGACGAGCAGTACTTC	20	TRBV13	-	TRBJ2-7	TRBD2
CASRQQGASNQPQHF	TGTGCCAGTAGACAACAGGGGGCCAGCAATCAGCCCCAGCATTTT	15	TRBV19	-	TRBJ1-5	TRBD1
CASRGTSSYEQYF	TGTGCCAGCAGGGGGACTAGCTCCTACGAGCAGTACTTC	13	TRBV2	-	TRBJ2-7	TRBD2
CASSLLLAGIHSNTGELFF	TGTGCCAGCAGTTTATTACTAGCGGGAATCCATTCGAACACCGGGGAGCTGTTTTTT	19	TRBV28	once	TRBJ2-2	TRBD2
CASSNLAGTSDTQYF	TGTGCCAGCAGTAACCTAGCGGGTACTTCAGATACGCAGTATTTT	15	TRBV28	-	TRBJ2-3	TRBD2
CASSPTPADRSFRPLYGYTF	TGTGCCAGCAGCCCTACTCCTGCGGACAGGTCTTTTCGGCCTTTATATGGCTACACCTTC	20	TRBV5-4	-	TRBJ1-2	TRBD1
CASSLSGGASYEQYF	TGTGCCAGCAGCCTCTCCGGGGGAGCGTCCTACGAGCAGTACTTC	15	TRBV5-4	-	TRBJ2-7	-
CASKGGEANTGELFF	TGTGCCAGCAAAGGAGGGGAAGCGAACACCGGGGAGCTGTTTTTT	15	TRBV6-6	-	TRBJ2-2	-
CASSSFVKGPADTQYF	TGTGCCAGCAGTTCATTCGTGAAGGGGCCGGCAGATACGCAGTATTTT	16	TRBV6-2/TRBV6-3	-	TRBJ2-3	-
CASSLDKGREFF	TGTGCCAGCAGCTTAGATAAGGGGCGGGAGTTCTTT	12	TRBV7-9	-	TRBJ1-1	-
CASSVSPREGETQYF	TGTGCCAGCAGCGTAAGCCCTCGGGAGGGGGAGACGCAGTATTTT	15	TRBV9	-	TRBJ2-3	TRBD2
CASRGGIISNQPQHF	TGTGCCAGCAGGGGGGGAATAATTAGCAATCAGCCCCAGCATTTT	15	TRBV28	-	TRBJ1-5	-
CASRGQPTDTQYF	TGTGCCAGTAGAGGACAGCCAACAGATACGCAGTATTTT	13	TRBV19	-	TRBJ2-3	-
CASSMEGQQPQHF	TGTGCCAGCAGTATGGAGGGTCAACAGCCCCAGCATTTT	13	TRBV28	few	TRBJ1-5	-
CASSQSGVAGKAFF	TGTGCCAGCAGCCAATCGGGGGTCGCGGGAAAAGCTTTCTTT	14	TRBV6-2/TRBV6-3	once	TRBJ1-1	-
CASRSGTSGSSAQYF	TGTGCCAGCAGATCCGGGACTAGCGGGAGTTCGGCCCAGTACTTC	15	TRBV7-2	-	TRBJ2-5	TRBD2
CASSQGVSVNYGYTF	TGCGCCAGCAGCCAAGGAGTATCCGTTAACTATGGCTACACCTTC	15	TRBV4-3	-	TRBJ1-2	-
CASSQALWVREGGNTGELFF	TGCGCCAGCAGCCAGGCCCTCTGGGTGCGGGAGGGGGGAAACACCGGGGAGCTGTTTTTT	20	TRBV4-3	-	TRBJ2-2	TRBD2
CASSQRGRPDTEAFF	TGTGCCAGCAGCCAGCGGGGACGGCCGGACACTGAAGCTTTCTTT	15	TRBV3-1/TRBV3-2	-	TRBJ1-1	-
CASSQTGETYEQYF	TGTGCCAGCAGCCAGACGGGAGAGACCTACGAGCAGTACTTC	14	TRBV7-9	once	TRBJ2-7	-
CASSPTSGTDEKLFF	TGTGCCAGCTCACCGACTTCCGGGACAGATGAAAAACTGTTTTTT	15	TRBV18	-	TRBJ1-4	TRBD1
CASSPRDSAHTEAFF	TGTGCCAGCTCACCGCGAGACAGCGCCCACACTGAAGCTTTCTTT	15	TRBV18	-	TRBJ1-1	-
CASSQILGTADYNEQFF	TGTGCCAGCAGCCAAATCCTTGGGACAGCCGACTATAATGAGCAGTTCTTC	17	TRBV3-1/TRBV3-2	-	TRBJ2-1	TRBD1
CASSLSSSYNEQFF	TGTGCCAGCAGCTTATCCAGCTCCTACAATGAGCAGTTCTTC	14	TRBV7-9	-	TRBJ2-1	-
CASSLTGSRDEQFF	TGTGCCAGCAGCTTAACCGGGAGTAGGGATGAGCAGTTCTTC	14	TRBV7-3	-	TRBJ2-1	-
CAWRRGPNTGELFF	TGTGCCTGGCGGAGGGGGCCGAACACCGGGGAGCTGTTTTTT	14	TRBV30	few	TRBJ2-2	-